The sequence of this TCR beta chain was determined in a study of cytomegalovirus exposure and HLA in healthy donors. In regard to this clone: Its antigen is not known.

Study outcomes and limitations: CMV serostatus was the sole immune exposure data available.

Primers for the PCR totalled 60 Vbeta and 13 Jbeta. Clones were sequenced by immunoSEQ multiplex PCR, and TCRdb holds only the in-frame ones, with some missing. The sample comprises 150,000 to 200,000 clones, over 65% of which are singletons, and around 3.1% rests with the top ten. The clonotype was recovered from a woman aged 40 to 50 in good health and CMV-seronegative. The sequenced sample consisted of PBMCs.

CDR3 residues: CASTSPLAVGETQYF. CDR3 in DNA: TGTGCCAGCACCTCCCCTCTAGCGGTCGGGGAGACCCAGTACTTC. The rearrangement links TRBV28 to TRBJ2-5; the match to TRBD2 covers 7 bases. The junction had 13 bases not matched to a gene; V was cut back by 7 bases and J by 5 bases. Germline-derived CDR1 and CDR2 are MDHEN and SYDVKM. This CDR3 region has 15 residues.